This entry lists 14 T cell receptor beta chains sequenced from one sample in a study of cytomegalovirus exposure and HLA in healthy donors. The PCR used 60 Vbeta and 13 Jbeta primers. Assay used: immunoSEQ multiplex PCR; TCRdb lists only in-frame clones, some missing. The repertoire has about 200,000 clones, 65% to 90% of them found once; the top ten carry 2% to 2.5%. Sequenced input: PBMCs. These receptors were collected from a woman in her fifties or sixties in good health and CMV-seronegative.

On this clone: Other DNA sequences in this sample translate to the same CDR3. The chain joins TRBV5-8 to TRBJ1-4, with TRBD1 matching over 8 bases. The CDR3 is 16 residues long. In germline, CDR1 is SGHTS, CDR2 YDEGEE. With 4 bases clipped from V and 1 base from J, the junction kept 6 bases outside the gene matches. CDR3 amino acids: CASSIGQGRTNEKLFF. CDR3 sequence (DNA): TGTGCCAGCAGCATAGGACAGGGAAGAACTAATGAAAAACTGTTTTTT.

This chain joins TRBV19 and TRBJ1-3; D not certain. Per germline, CDR1 LNHDA and CDR2 SQIVND (reference sequence). The CDR3 covers 17 residues. V dropped 4 bases and J dropped 0 bases, with 16 bases sitting between them. The CDR3 DNA is TGTGCCAGTAGTAATATCGTGCTTGGCCGCTCTGGAAACACCATATATTTT. This translates into CASSNIVLGRSGNTIYF. The full variable domain, completed using reference TRBV19 and TRBJ1-3, is DGGITQSPKYLFRKEGQNVTLSCEQNLNHDAMYWYRQDPGQGLRLIYYSQIVNDFQKGDIAEGYSVSREKKESFPLTVTSAQKNPTAFYLCASSNIVLGRSGNTIYFGEGSWLTVV.

This chain connects TRBV4-3 to TRBJ2-5, with D maybe TRBD1 (5 bases). Germline CDR1 LGHNA, CDR2 YSLEER. The CDR3 runs to 14 residues. The germline V and J ends were trimmed by 3 bases and 2 bases, with 10 bases remaining between them. CDR3 amino acids: CASSHPDRQETQYF. The CDR3 DNA reads as TGCGCCAGCAGCCACCCAGACAGACAAGAGACCCAGTACTTC.

The chain combines TRBV2 with TRBJ1-2, with no clear D. Per the germline V gene, CDR1 is SNHLY and CDR2 is FYNNEI. Trimming stripped 7 bases from V and 6 bases from J, with 15 bases between. The CDR3 runs to 13 residues. CDR3 coding DNA: TGTGCCAGCATCCTCGGGTGGGAGAATGGCTACACCTTC. This encodes CASILGWENGYTF.

The sample holds a few counts of this clone. The chain employs TRBV7-2 and TRBJ2-1; a possible D gene is TRBD2 (6 bases). V lost 4 bases and J lost 5, with 12 bases in between. Germline loops: CDR1 SGHTA, CDR2 FQGNSA. The CDR3 runs 14 residues. DNA of the CDR3: TGTGCCAGCAGCTCTACGGGGGACCACAATGAGCAGTTCTTC. Translated: CASSSTGDHNEQFF.

V usage is TRBV29-1 and J usage is TRBJ2-2; D is unresolved. This CDR3 spans 14 amino acids. The germline V gene has CDR1 SQVTM and CDR2 ANQGSEA. V lost 6 bases and J lost 5, with 16 bases in between. CDR3 coding DNA: TGCAGCGTCGAGAAATTGGTGGAGACCGGGGAGCTGTTTTTT. As protein: CSVEKLVETGELFF.

The chain recombines TRBV5-1 with TRBJ2-1; 13 bases match TRBD2. Germline-derived CDR1 and CDR2 are SGHRS and YFSETQ. V shed 3 bases and J 9 bases; nucleotides not matched to a gene: 6. The CDR3 sequence is 15 residues long. The CDR3 is CASSSTSGRGAEQFF. For the CDR3, the DNA is TGCGCCAGCAGCTCTACTAGCGGGAGGGGGGCTGAGCAGTTCTTC.

The V call is TRBV19, the J call TRBJ2-1; D perhaps matches TRBD2 (5 bases). The CDR3 totals 17 residues. Between the trimmed V and J ends, which lost 5 bases and 8 bases, there was a span of 25 bases. Germline CDR1 is LNHDA and CDR2 is SQIVND (reference sequence). The CDR3 DNA reads TGTGCCAGTAGTTCGGCCTTTACGACACCTCTCGGGGATGAGCAGTTCTTC. Translating gives CASSSAFTTPLGDEQFF.

The sample holds one count of this clone. The chain has TRBV6-1 and TRBJ2-7, with D possibly being TRBD2 (6 bases). This CDR3 is 14 amino acids long. CDR1 and CDR2 from the germline V gene are MNHNS and SASEGT. The V gene lost 5 bases and the J gene lost 1 base, with 12 bases spanning the gap. CDR3 loop: CASSTGLTSYEQYF. CDR3 nucleotides: TGTGCCAGCAGTACGGGACTGACTTCCTACGAGCAGTACTTC.

The V and J genes are TRBV7-2 and TRBJ2-1, with 10 bases aligning to TRBD2. Germline V CDR1 and CDR2: SGHTA, FQGNSA. After removal of 0 bases from V and 15 bases from J, the junction contained 11 bases not matched to a gene. The CDR3 loop spans 15 amino acids. The CDR3 DNA is TGTGCCAGCAGCTTAGCGCTCTCTAGCGGGAGTCCTCTGTTCTTC. This sequence encodes CASSLALSSGSPLFF.

V is TRBV28 and J is TRBJ2-2; D not certain. Trimming left V 6 bases short and J 13 bases short, with 15 bases between. The length of the CDR3 is 12 residues. Germline CDR1 and CDR2: MDHEN and SYDVKM. The CDR3: CASSSTTIRLFF. The CDR3 nucleotides are TGTGCCAGCAGCTCAACCACTATTAGGCTGTTTTTT.

This sequence joins TRBV7-3 and TRBJ2-2; no definite D call. The CDR3 extends over 13 amino acids. Germline V lookup: CDR1 SGHTA, CDR2 FQGTGA. V lost 2 bases to trimming and J lost 4 bases, with 5 bases between them. The CDR3 DNA sequence: TGTGCCAGCAGCTTATCTTCCACCGGGGAGCTGTTTTTT. Protein sequence: CASSLSSTGELFF.

This chain connects TRBV7-8 to TRBJ1-5; 9 nucleotides align to TRBD1. This CDR3 is 14 amino acids long. Germline values: CDR1 SGHVS, CDR2 FQNEAQ. Trimming cost V 4 bases and J 7 bases; bases outside gene matches: 5. DNA of the CDR3: TGTGCCAGCAGCTCCCGGGACAGGGAACAGCCCCAGCATTTT. Translated, it gives CASSSRDREQPQHF.

The chain links TRBV10-1 to TRBJ2-7; 7 bases fit TRBD1. Germline CDR1 WNHNN, CDR2 SYGVQD (reference sequence). The V and J ends lost 4 bases and 0 bases, in that order; junction bases with no gene match: 6. The CDR3 has 15 amino acids. CDR3 DNA sequence: TGCGCCAGCAGTGGTAAGACAGGGCGCTCCTACGAGCAGTACTTC. Translating gives CASSGKTGRSYEQYF.